The 9 T cell receptor beta chains below come from one sample, sequenced in a study of human T cells and chemical hapten exposure. Time point given: healthy volunteer bleed at 2 weeks. RNA extraction used unfractionated whole blood as the source of total RNA. TCRdb processed the RACE reads anew with MiXCR; each CDR3 protein has one entry. The sample has roughly 49,000 distinct CDR3 sequences; approximately 4.5% are singletons. Material: whole blood. Receptors were obtained from a female donor in good health. Some clones in this sample may be carry-over from other donors' samples.

J is TRBJ2-1 and V is TRBV7-9; 10 bases agree with TRBD1. CDR3 size: 13 residues. Germline CDR1 and CDR2: SEHNR and FQNEAQ (reference sequence). The trim removed 5 bases at V and 10 bases at J, leaving 5 bases unmatched. CDR3: CASSDRGLDEQFF. CDR3 DNA: TGTGCCAGCAGCGACAGGGGGCTCGACGAGCAGTTCTTC.

At least ten counts were recorded for this clonotype. The V gene is TRBV6-6, the J gene TRBJ2-7, with unresolved D. There are 16 residues in the CDR3. CDR1 is MNHNY, CDR2 SVGAGI, per germline (reference sequence). Trimming pared 4 bases from V and 0 bases from J, leaving 16 bases between. CDR3 nucleotides: TGTGCCAGCAGTTCCGCATTCCTACCAGTCTCCTACGAGCAGTACTTC. Amino acids: CASSSAFLPVSYEQYF.

This clonotype has at least ten counts. CDR3 bases: TGTGCCAGCAGTGACGAGGGGGGGAGCTCCTACAATGAGCAGTTCTTC. This codes for CASSDEGGSSYNEQFF. The chain employs TRBV6-4 and TRBJ2-1, with D possibly TRBD2 on 7 matching bases. This CDR3 comprises 16 residues. Looked up from germline, CDR1 is MRHNA and CDR2 is SNTAGT. With 2 bases removed from V and 0 bases from J, the gap between germline ends came to 11 bases.

The table lists this clonotype with many counts. The chain has TRBV28 and TRBJ1-1; D may be TRBD1 (6 bases). The CDR3 covers 15 residues. V lost 3 bases, J lost 4 bases, and 15 bases lay in between. Germline-derived CDR1 and CDR2 are MDHEN and SYDVKM. CDR3 residues: CASSFLGAVGTEAFF. CDR3 nucleotides: TGTGCCAGCAGTTTCCTGGGGGCGGTGGGCACTGAAGCTTTCTTT.

At least ten counts were recorded for this clonotype. This chain links TRBV7-3 with TRBJ1-3; no firm D call. This CDR3 comprises 14 residues. Germline-derived CDR1 and CDR2 are SGHTA and FQGTGA. Trimming took off 5 bases at V and 4 bases at J, with 12 bases between the two ends. The CDR3 bases are TGTGCCAGCAGCCTAGGACGACCGGGAAACACCATATATTTT. This sequence encodes CASSLGRPGNTIYF.

This clonotype was observed at least ten times. The chain employs TRBV4-2 and TRBJ2-7; possibly TRBD2 for D (7 bases). Germline lookup yields CDR1 LGHNA and CDR2 YNFKEQ. The germline V and J ends were trimmed by 4 bases and 5 bases, with 21 bases remaining between them. The CDR3 sequence is 16 residues long. CDR3 bases: TGTGCCAGCAGCCGGAAAGGGGGGGGCCCGGGTGACGAGCAGTACTTC. This codes for CASSRKGGGPGDEQYF.

This clonotype was seen repeatedly, ten times or more. The chain is built from TRBV9 and TRBJ2-5; D may be TRBD1 or TRBD2 (6 bases each). With 0 bases removed from V and 4 bases from J, the gap between germline ends came to 10 bases. The length of the CDR3 is 14 residues. Germline loops: CDR1 SGDLS, CDR2 YYNGEE. CDR3 amino acids: CASSVDPGAETQYF. The CDR3 nucleotides are TGTGCCAGCAGCGTAGATCCGGGGGCAGAGACCCAGTACTTC.

This clonotype was seen many times. The chain recombines TRBV27 with TRBJ2-7, with 12 positions matching TRBD1. J lost 2 bases, V lost 5 bases, and 13 bases had no gene match. The germline CDR1 and CDR2 sequences are MNHEY and SMNVEV (reference sequence). The CDR3 has 18 amino acids. The CDR3 here is CASSPGTGGARTTYEQYF. CDR3 DNA sequence: TGTGCCAGCAGTCCCGGGACAGGGGGCGCGCGGACAACCTACGAGCAGTACTTC.

This clonotype was detected ten times or more. The V and J genes are TRBV18 and TRBJ1-1; D remains ambiguous. V shed 0 bases and J shed 2 bases, with 10 bases lying between them. Germline lookup yields CDR1 KGHSH and CDR2 LQKENI. This CDR3 is 15 amino acids long. The CDR3 DNA is TGTGCCAGCTCACCACCGTCCAGGAGTAACACTGAAGCTTTCTTT. It encodes CASSPPSRSNTEAFF.